This is a list of T cell receptor beta chains from one sample in a study of T-cell memory formation after mild COVID-19. TCRdb recomputed calls from the 5' RACE reads with MiXCR, one row per CDR3 protein. The table shows roughly 240,000 distinct CDR3 sequences, with about a sixth occurring only once. Source material: PBMCs or a T cell subset sorted from them (not recorded which). The receptors were sampled from a man aged 18 to 30 who had mild COVID-19 (a few samples of this study predate the infection). Cell type and time point are not known. The conserved cysteine and the conserved F or W are not part of the CDR3 here.

J gene,V gene,CDR3 protein
TRBJ2-1,TRBV5-5,ASSGTLTGIHNEQF
TRBJ2-3,TRBV5-1,ASSGEGADTQY
TRBJ2-3,TRBV2,ARRTGGPDTDTQY
TRBJ1-5,TRBV28,ASRKGDLLYQPQH
TRBJ1-2,TRBV24-1,ATSLDGYNYGYT
TRBJ2-6,TRBV6-5,ASWTGSSGANVLT
TRBJ1-6,TRBV6-1,ASGGTADSPLH
TRBJ1-2,TRBV6-5,ASSYVGTGNYGYT
TRBJ2-1,TRBV11-2,ASSLGGGPANEQF
TRBJ1-2,TRBV19,ASRPQGGSYT
TRBJ2-7,TRBV25-1,ASSGPTGGASEQY
TRBJ2-3,TRBV20-1,SARENRGSPDTQY
TRBJ1-2,TRBV12-3/TRBV12-4,ASSLIPGANYGYT
TRBJ1-1,TRBV20-1,SAREGSYYTEAF
TRBJ1-5,TRBV28,ASSEFAGYRDSNQPQH
TRBJ1-5,TRBV7-8,ASSPFGQGAIQPQH
TRBJ1-1,TRBV28,ASVENPGWLTEAF
TRBJ1-6,TRBV3-1,ASSQRRSPLH
TRBJ1-1,TRBV4-2,ASSQVLRVAEAF
TRBJ2-1,TRBV7-2,ASSLNSGAYNEQF
TRBJ2-2,TRBV7-2,ASSLGAGTGELF
TRBJ2-1,TRBV6-5,ASSRGRLFDYNEQF
TRBJ1-5,TRBV12-3/TRBV12-4,ASSLVVQPQH
TRBJ1-1,TRBV6-2/TRBV6-3,ASILDRWRFTEAF
TRBJ2-7,TRBV20-1,SARDNEQY
TRBJ1-1,TRBV7-2,ASGPTWDSNTEAF
TRBJ2-7,TRBV27,ASSLRTGGLDEQY
TRBJ1-2,TRBV27,ASSLYSGYGYT
TRBJ2-3,TRBV5-1,ASSLVGLADRTDTQY
TRBJ1-5,TRBV19,ASYATGHSNQPQH
TRBJ1-3,TRBV20-1,SARKTGLSGNTIY
TRBJ1-4,TRBV4-1,ASSHVGRSTNEKLF
TRBJ2-7,TRBV7-9,ASSLGPALSSYEQY
TRBJ2-1,TRBV5-6,ASSLAPPAVYNEQF
TRBJ1-1,TRBV5-5,ASSVRSGVMGDTEAF